These 14 T cell receptor beta chains were all obtained from the same sample, sequenced in a study of metastatic and nonmetastatic thyroid tumors. TCRdb re-clonotyped the PCR reads via MiXCR. Among approximately 17,000 clones listed, 25% to 30% were seen once. Each patient came to thyroid surgery without any prior treatment (of any kind). Material: adjacent normal tissue. These receptors all come from a female donor with papillary thyroid cancer or a benign thyroid nodule (not recorded which). Some clones in this sample may be carry-over from other donors' samples.

The gene calls are TRBV30 and TRBJ2-5; 11 bases agree with TRBD1. Germline V gene data show CDR1 as GTSNPN and CDR2 as SVGIG (reference sequence). V gave up 3 bases and J gave up 4 bases; unmatched junction bases: 13. This CDR3 has 17 amino acids. CDR3 nucleotides: TGTGCCTGGAGCCCACCCGGGACAGGGGGGGGGAGAGAGACCCAGTACTTC. The encoded protein is CAWSPPGTGGGRETQYF.

V usage is TRBV5-1 and J usage is TRBJ2-1, with D unclear. V dropped 0 bases and J dropped 7 bases, with 5 bases sitting between them. Germline V lookup: CDR1 SGHRS, CDR2 YFSETQ. The CDR3 covers 12 residues. Written as DNA, the CDR3 is TGCGCCAGCAGCTTGGACGGGAATGAGCAGTTCTTC. As protein: CASSLDGNEQFF.

This clone was counted a few times. The CDR3 DNA is TGTGCCAGCAGCGCCGGGACAGGGGTCCCAACGTCGGAGACCCAGTACTTC. This codes for CASSAGTGVPTSETQYF. The chain is built from TRBV6-1 and TRBJ2-5; 10 nucleotides agree with TRBD1. This CDR3 is built from 17 residues. Germline values: CDR1 MNHNS, CDR2 SASEGT. J gave up 5 bases and V 6 bases, and 15 bases lay outside the gene matches.

This clone was counted only a few times. The V gene is TRBV6-1, the J gene TRBJ2-5; 8 bases line up with TRBD2. CDR3 length: 16 residues. Germline lookup yields CDR1 MNHNS and CDR2 SASEGT. Trimming cost V 2 bases and J 6 bases; bases outside gene matches: 11. CDR3 residues: CASSERASGGGKTQYF. The CDR3 region has the DNA TGTGCCAGCAGTGAAAGAGCGAGCGGGGGTGGGAAGACCCAGTACTTC.

The chain combines TRBV2 with TRBJ2-7, with 8 positions matching TRBD1. Germline V gives CDR1 SNHLY, CDR2 FYNNEI. J was trimmed by 4 bases and V by 8 bases; bases with no gene match: 13. The CDR3 runs 15 residues. CDR3 loop: CASQQGTGDKYEQYF. As DNA, the CDR3 is TGTGCCAGCCAGCAAGGGACAGGCGACAAGTACGAGCAGTACTTC.

The chain carries TRBV29-1 and TRBJ1-2; possibly TRBD1 for D (5 bases). The CDR3 runs to 16 residues. The germline gives CDR1 SQVTM, CDR2 ANQGSEA. The V end lost 4 bases, the J end lost 8 bases, and 26 bases lay between the germline ends. CDR3 in DNA: TGCAGCGTTGGCTCACGACAGACCACCTCTATGTGGGGCTACACCTTC. Translated: CSVGSRQTTSMWGYTF.

The chain joins TRBV6-1 to TRBJ2-7; perhaps TRBD2 as D (5 bases). The CDR3 is 15 residues long. Germline CDR1 is MNHNS and CDR2 is SASEGT. Trimming pared 10 bases from V and 5 bases from J, leaving 24 bases between. The CDR3 DNA reads TGTGCCACCAGCAGTCGTCGCCGAGGGAGACACGAGCAGTACTTC. It specifies CATSSRRRGRHEQYF.

About this clone: A much larger clonotype is one base distant, so this may be a read error. This chain links TRBV28 with TRBJ2-2; D is perhaps TRBD2 (6 bases). The CDR3 spans 14 residues. Trimming removed 5 bases at V and 6 bases at J, with 13 bases between. Germline V CDR1 and CDR2: MDHEN, SYDVKM. The CDR3 DNA is TGTGCCAGCAGTCGGTCTAGCGCTGCCGGGGAGCTGTTTTTT. Its protein is CASSRSSAAGELFF.

The chain links TRBV7-2 to TRBJ2-2; the D is unclear. V gave up 3 bases and J gave up 4 bases, with 6 bases separating them. Germline CDR1 and CDR2: SGHTA and FQGNSA. The CDR3 is 13 amino acids. The CDR3 DNA follows: TGTGCCAGCAGCTTCGGAAGCACCGGGGAGCTGTTTTTT. Translating it yields CASSFGSTGELFF.

By sample fraction, this clone is large. The chain uses TRBV5-1 and TRBJ1-6; D gene unclear. Germline V CDR1 and CDR2: SGHRS, YFSETQ. Trimming pared 7 bases from V and 8 bases from J, leaving 13 bases between. The CDR3 is made up of 13 amino acids. CDR3 in DNA: TGCGCCAGCCGACCGGGCGGTGATTCACCCCTCCACTTT. Amino acids: CASRPGGDSPLHF.

The chain carries TRBV28 and TRBJ2-7, with D perhaps matching TRBD1 or TRBD2 (6 bases each). The CDR3 sequence is 12 residues long. Deletions cut 4 bases from V and 5 bases from J, with 9 bases between. Germline CDR1 reads MDHEN; CDR2 reads SYDVKM. In nucleotides, the CDR3 is TGTGCCAGCAGTTCGGGGGCTAACGAGCAGTACTTC. Encoded protein: CASSSGANEQYF.

The rearrangement uses TRBV9 and TRBJ1-1; 7 positions match TRBD1. V was clipped by 0 bases and J by 8 bases; unmatched bases: 7. The CDR3 covers 14 residues. CDR1 and CDR2 (germline): SGDLS, YYNGEE. The CDR3 region has the DNA TGTGCCAGCAGCGTAGAAGGGAGGGGGCTAGAAGCTTTCTTT. Its translation is CASSVEGRGLEAFF. The full variable domain, completed using reference TRBV9 and TRBJ1-1, is DSGVTQTPKHLITATGQRVTLRCSPRSGDLSVYWYQQSLDQGLQFLIQYYNGEERAKGNILERFSAQQFPDLHSELNLSSLELGDSALYFCASSVEGRGLEAFFGQGTRLTVV.

This clone was detected a few times. The rearrangement links TRBV10-3 to TRBJ2-7, with 11 bases aligning to TRBD1. CDR1 ENHRY and CDR2 SYGVKD come from the germline V gene. V shed 6 bases and J 6 bases; nucleotides not matched to a gene: 4. The CDR3 extends over 13 amino acids. The DNA of the CDR3 is TGTGCCATCAGAGGACAGGGGGCTGGCGAGCAGTACTTC. Protein sequence: CAIRGQGAGEQYF.

In this sample, this clone turned up a few times. CDR3 in DNA: TGTGCCAGCAGCGTTAGTCCCCCTGAGCAGTTCTTC. This sequence encodes CASSVSPPEQFF. The gene calls are TRBV9 and TRBJ2-1, with D uncertain. Trimming stripped 2 bases from V and 9 bases from J, with 9 bases between. The CDR3 extends over 12 amino acids. CDR1 and CDR2 (germline): SGDLS, YYNGEE.